This entry lists 23 T cell receptor beta chains sequenced from one sample in a study of blood T cell repertoires in COVID-19. Libraries were prepared by immunoSEQ multiplex PCR; TCRdb keeps only in-frame clonotypes and omits some of them. The data show around 150,000 clones, roughly 82% seen once. The specimen sequenced was peripheral blood. These receptors all stem from a woman in her 40s with COVID-19, enrolled during active disease.

This clone was detected many times. The chain joins TRBV6-5 to TRBJ1-5; the D gene is possibly TRBD1 (5 bases). Trimming removed 2 bases from V and 4 bases from J, with 12 bases in between. The CDR3 runs 15 residues. Germline assignment: CDR1 MNHEY and CDR2 SVGAGI. The CDR3, as DNA: TGTGCCAGCAGTTACCGAAGGGGCGCGAATCAGCCCCAGCATTTT. Its protein is CASSYRRGANQPQHF.

The chain carries TRBV5-4 and TRBJ2-1; 7 bases fit TRBD1. The CDR3 spans 15 residues. The germline CDR1 and CDR2 sequences are SGHNT and YYREEE (reference sequence). Trimming took 3 bases from V and 8 from J; bases not matched to a gene: 11. Here the CDR3 reads CASSYLGGAPDEQFF. CDR3 coding DNA: TGTGCCAGCAGCTACTTAGGGGGCGCCCCTGATGAGCAGTTCTTC. Full variable domain (outside the CDR3, taken from reference TRBV5-4 and TRBJ2-1): ETGVTQSPTHLIKTRGQQVTLRCSSQSGHNTVSWYQQALGQGPQFIFQYYREEENGRGNFPPRFSGLQFPNYSSELNVNALELDDSALYLCASSYLGGAPDEQFFGPGTRLTVL.

V usage is TRBV6-5 and J usage is TRBJ1-2, with 9 bases that match TRBD1. This CDR3 is 14 amino acids long. Germline V gene sequence: CDR1 MNHEY, CDR2 SVGAGI. With V trimmed by 8 bases and J by 4 bases, 8 bases remained unmatched. The CDR3 region is CASSGQGKIYGYTF. CDR3 nucleotides: TGTGCCAGCTCGGGACAGGGTAAAATCTATGGCTACACCTTC.

The chain joins TRBV4-1 to TRBJ2-2, with a tentative D call TRBD1 (6 bases). Per germline, CDR1 MGHRA and CDR2 YSYEKL. The length of the CDR3 is 13 residues. V lost 6 bases, J lost 3 bases, and 8 bases lay in between. CDR3 nucleotides: TGCGCCAGCAGACGACAGGACACCGGGGAGCTGTTTTTT. Translating it yields CASRRQDTGELFF.

This sequence joins TRBV11-3 and TRBJ2-2; tentatively, D is TRBD1 (6 bases). There are 16 residues in the CDR3. V gave up 4 bases and J gave up 7 bases, with 19 bases separating them. Germline loops: CDR1 SGHNT, CDR2 YENEEA. CDR3 DNA sequence: TGTGCCAGCAGCTCCCAGGGGATTGGGGCTGACGGGGAGCTGTTTTTT. The encoded protein is CASSSQGIGADGELFF.

The table lists this clone with a few counts. V and J are TRBV5-1 and TRBJ1-6; 7 positions match TRBD1. The CDR3 loop spans 14 amino acids. V lost 0 bases, J lost 7 bases, and 1 base stayed unmatched. From germline, CDR1 is SGHRS and CDR2 YFSETQ. CDR3 protein: CASSLEDRNSPLHF. Here the CDR3 DNA reads TGCGCCAGCAGCTTGGAGGACAGGAATTCACCCCTCCACTTT.

The chain is built from TRBV7-9 and TRBJ1-2; 10 bases align to TRBD1. The CDR3 covers 16 residues. Germline V CDR1 and CDR2: SEHNR, FQNEAQ (reference sequence). Trimming took 2 bases from V and 6 from J; bases not matched to a gene: 9. The DNA of the CDR3 is TGTGCCAGCAGCTTATTTCCTATCGACAGGGGGCATGGCTACACCTTC. It encodes CASSLFPIDRGHGYTF.

The rearrangement uses TRBV5-6 and TRBJ1-3; D unresolved. This CDR3 comprises 14 residues. Deletions cut 2 bases from V and 8 bases from J, with 14 bases between. CDR1 and CDR2 from the germline V gene are SGHDT and YYEEEE. CDR3 in DNA: TGTGCCAGCAGCTTTGTAGCGGCCTCGGACACCATATATTTT. Translated: CASSFVAASDTIYF.

The table lists this clone with a count of one. CDR3 bases: TGTGCCTGGAGTCCCCGGGGGGAGTGGGGCTACACCTTC. Amino acid sequence: CAWSPRGEWGYTF. The V call is TRBV30, the J call TRBJ1-2; D perhaps matches TRBD1 (5 bases). The CDR3 has 13 amino acids. Trimming removed 2 bases from V and 8 bases from J, with 15 bases in between. Germline CDR1 and CDR2: GTSNPN and SVGIG (reference sequence).

The chain recombines TRBV28 with TRBJ2-5; no firm D call. The V and J ends lost 3 bases and 4 bases respectively, with 9 bases between them. Germline V gene data show CDR1 as MDHEN and CDR2 as SYDVKM. The CDR3 length is 13 residues. The CDR3 DNA follows: TGTGCCAGCAGTTTCCAACTGAGAGAGACCCAGTACTTC. Protein product: CASSFQLRETQYF.

This chain joins TRBV19 and TRBJ2-1, with 7 bases that match TRBD2. The CDR3 length is 19 residues. From germline, CDR1 is LNHDA and CDR2 SQIVND (reference sequence). V was clipped by 7 bases and J by 7 bases; unmatched bases: 25. The CDR3 loop reads CASTNTAPGRERRVNEQFF. The CDR3 bases are TGTGCCAGTACAAATACCGCCCCGGGGAGGGAGCGGCGGGTGAATGAGCAGTTCTTC.

The chain links TRBV14 to TRBJ2-4; TRBD1 might be the D (5 bases). The germline gives CDR1 SGHDN, CDR2 FVKESK. This CDR3 spans 14 amino acids. Trimming took off 4 bases at V and 3 bases at J, with 10 bases between the two ends. As DNA, the CDR3 is TGTGCCAGCAGCCGGGGCCTAGGCAAAAACATTCAGTACTTC. Its protein product is CASSRGLGKNIQYF.

Only one count was recorded for this clone. The rearrangement links TRBV14 to TRBJ1-6; D is possibly TRBD1 (5 bases). The germline V gene has CDR1 SGHDN and CDR2 FVKESK. The V end lost 3 bases, the J end lost 0 bases, and 12 bases lay between the germline ends. The CDR3 is made up of 17 amino acids. Written as DNA, the CDR3 is TGTGCCAGCAGCCACCAGACCGACAGCTCCTATAATTCACCCCTCCACTTT. This sequence encodes CASSHQTDSSYNSPLHF.

CDR3 sequence (DNA): TGTGCCAGTACCCTCGGCAGGGTCGGTTCTTGTGAGCAGTACGTC. Its protein product is CASTLGRVGSCEQYV. This sequence joins TRBV19 and TRBJ2-7; D is possibly TRBD1 (5 bases). There are 15 residues in the CDR3. Germline assignment: CDR1 LNHDA and CDR2 SQIVND (reference sequence). V dropped 7 bases and J dropped 7 bases, with 23 bases sitting between them.

CDR3 sequence (DNA): TGTGCCAGCAGCGGCGGACTCAATGAAAAACTGTTTTTT. It yields the protein CASSGGLNEKLFF. This chain links TRBV5-5 with TRBJ1-4; no reliable D call. Trimming took off 4 bases at V and 5 bases at J, with 9 bases between the two ends. Per germline, CDR1 SGHKS and CDR2 YYEKEE (reference sequence). The length of the CDR3 is 13 residues.

For the CDR3, the DNA is TGTGCCAGCAGCAAATCACTAGCGAACTGGGTCAATGAGCAGTTCTTC. Protein: CASSKSLANWVNEQFF. The chain links TRBV13 to TRBJ2-1; 7 bases agree with TRBD2. This CDR3 has 16 residues. Germline V lookup: CDR1 PRHDT, CDR2 FYEKMQ (reference sequence). Trimming removed 5 bases from V and 6 bases from J; junction bases left unmatched: 13. Supplemented by reference TRBV13 and TRBJ2-1, the full variable domain reads AAGVIQSPRHLIKEKRETATLKCYPIPRHDTVYWYQQGPGQDPQFLISFYEKMQSDKGSIPDRFSAQQFSDYHSELNMSSLELGDSALYFCASSKSLANWVNEQFFGPGTRLTVL.

The chain combines TRBV7-9 with TRBJ1-1; D not certain. This CDR3 contains 15 residues. Germline V gene lookup returns CDR1 SEHNR and CDR2 FQNEAQ (reference sequence). The ends were cut back, 4 bases at V and 6 bases at J, with 18 bases in the middle. The CDR3 bases are TGTGCCAGCAGCTCGGAAAGGCGGTTTTGGGCTGAAGCTTTCTTT. Translating gives CASSSERRFWAEAFF.

With respect to this clone: At the DNA level, this CDR3 is encoded by other sequences in the same sample as well. V gene TRBV3-1 (or the pseudogene TRBV3-2) combines with J gene TRBJ2-1; D ambiguous. Germline CDR1 is LGHDT and CDR2 is YNNKEL (reference sequence). This CDR3 is built from 11 residues. The V gene lost 2 bases and the J gene lost 8 bases, with 4 bases spanning the gap. DNA of the CDR3: TGTGCCAGCAGCCAATCATATGAGCAGTTCTTC. It encodes CASSQSYEQFF.

The genes are TRBV7-9 and TRBJ2-7; 7 bases are a match to TRBD1. Trimming cost V 5 bases and J 0 bases; bases outside gene matches: 10. The CDR3 covers 16 residues. The germline CDR1 and CDR2 sequences are SEHNR and FQNEAQ (reference sequence). CDR3 residues: CASSLETGTSSYEQYF. The DNA of the CDR3 is TGTGCCAGCAGCCTAGAGACAGGGACCTCCTCCTACGAGCAGTACTTC.

This clone was counted between two and nine times. The rearrangement uses TRBV19 and TRBJ1-5; 10 bases agree with TRBD1. Per germline, CDR1 LNHDA and CDR2 SQIVND (reference sequence). This CDR3 comprises 15 residues. The ends lost 5 bases at V and 6 bases at J; junction bases unmatched: 7. CDR3 protein: CASSRKTGGLQPQHF. CDR3 DNA sequence: TGTGCCAGTAGTCGCAAGACAGGGGGCCTTCAGCCCCAGCATTTT.

The chain has TRBV10-2 and TRBJ1-1; the D is unclear. Trimming took off 7 bases at V and 0 bases at J, with 6 bases between the two ends. The CDR3 consists of 12 residues. The germline gives CDR1 WSHSY, CDR2 SAAADI. CDR3 nucleotide sequence: TGCGCCAGCACGGAGGTGAACACTGAAGCTTTCTTT. It encodes CASTEVNTEAFF.

The CDR3 loop is CASRLAARDTEAFF. CDR3 DNA sequence: TGTGCCAGTAGGCTAGCGGCAAGGGACACTGAAGCTTTCTTT. The J gene is TRBJ1-1, the V gene TRBV19; D gene unclear. The CDR3 loop spans 14 amino acids. V was pared by 6 bases and J by 3 bases, with 14 bases between. Germline lookup yields CDR1 LNHDA and CDR2 SQIVND (reference sequence).

This chain connects TRBV30 to TRBJ1-3, with 7 positions matching TRBD1. Germline V CDR1 and CDR2: GTSNPN, SVGIG (reference sequence). The CDR3 is 18 residues long. Trimming cost V 3 bases and J 0 bases; bases outside gene matches: 14. The CDR3 reads CAWSWKGALVNSGNTIYF. The CDR3 nucleotides read TGTGCCTGGAGCTGGAAGGGGGCCCTAGTTAACTCTGGAAACACCATATATTTT.